This passage covers 3 T cell receptor beta chains from one sample sequenced in a study of blood T cell repertoires in COVID-19. The method was immunoSEQ multiplex PCR; TCRdb's version includes in-frame clones alone and lacks a portion of them. The data contain approximately 170,000 clones, about 88% of them seen just once; the ten biggest clones take up around 19%. Input material: peripheral blood. Receptors were obtained from an elderly woman with acute or convalescent COVID-19.

Worth noting for this clone: Other DNA variants within this sample encode the same CDR3. The chain combines TRBV5-4 with TRBJ1-2; D not resolved. The CDR3 runs 15 residues. V was trimmed by 2 bases and J by 4 bases, leaving 15 bases between them. Germline V CDR1 and CDR2: SGHNT, YYREEE (reference sequence). CDR3 sequence reads: CASSLKSREGYGYTF. The CDR3 nucleotides are TGTGCCAGCAGCTTAAAGTCTCGGGAGGGCTATGGCTACACCTTC.

V is TRBV27 and J is TRBJ1-4; D uncertain. The CDR3 spans 14 residues. Germline V gene data show CDR1 as MNHEY and CDR2 as SMNVEV (reference sequence). V lost 7 bases and J lost 7, with 16 bases in between. CDR3: CASTHSRGAEKLFF. DNA of the CDR3: TGTGCCAGCACCCACAGTCGGGGAGCTGAAAAACTGTTTTTT.

CDR3 loop: CASSLLLKDTQYF. The CDR3 bases are TGTGCCAGCAGCCTCTTACTAAAAGATACGCAGTATTTT. The chain joins TRBV5-8 to TRBJ2-3; unclear D gene. Trimming left V 4 bases short and J 5 bases short, with 11 bases between. Germline V lookup: CDR1 SGHTS, CDR2 YDEGEE. There are 13 residues in the CDR3.